A single sample is the source of the 20 T cell receptor beta chains below, sequenced in a study of blood T cell repertoires in COVID-19 (dated by TCRdb to 2018 to 2021). Library prep was done by the immunoSEQ multiplex PCR assay. TCRdb provides this immuneACCESS table in a form limited to in-frame rearrangements. Some clones are lacking; in checked studies, under half of them reflect an unresolved V gene, and why the rest are absent is not known. The sample table contains around 210,000 clones; only one count was recorded for approximately 88% of them. Around 8.9% of the sample is taken by the ten largest. The sequenced material came from PBMCs or T cells enriched from blood (not recorded which). Source of these receptors: a woman under 30 who had recovered from COVID-19.

The chain is built from TRBV30 and TRBJ2-3, with TRBD2 identical over 9 bases. The ends lost 5 bases at V and 5 bases at J; junction bases unmatched: 11. The CDR3 totals 15 residues. CDR1 and CDR2 from the germline V gene are GTSNPN and SVGIG (reference sequence). The CDR3 sequence is CAWALGSGGRDTQYF. CDR3 DNA sequence: TGTGCCTGGGCCCTCGGTAGCGGGGGCAGAGATACGCAGTATTTT.

Here the CDR3 reads CASSPTTSGDGQYF. The CDR3 DNA reads as TGTGCCAGCAGCCCGACCACCTCGGGGGATGGGCAGTACTTC. The J gene is TRBJ2-7, the V gene TRBV3-1 (or the pseudogene TRBV3-2), with D perhaps TRBD2 (6 bases). V gave up 4 bases and J gave up 9 bases, with 19 bases separating them. The CDR3 is 14 amino acids. CDR1 is LGHDT, CDR2 YNNKEL, per germline (reference sequence).

The V gene is TRBV7-6, the J gene TRBJ2-3, with TRBD1 matching over 10 bases. Per germline, CDR1 SGHVS and CDR2 FNYEAQ. The CDR3 has 16 residues. Trimming took 4 bases from V and 5 from J; bases not matched to a gene: 9. Here the CDR3 reads CASSSTGTGDLDTQYF. CDR3 sequence (DNA): TGTGCCAGCAGCTCAACCGGGACAGGGGATCTAGATACGCAGTATTTT. Supplemented by reference TRBV7-6 and TRBJ2-3, the full variable domain reads GAGVSQSPRYKVTKRGQDVALRCDPISGHVSLYWYRQALGQGPEFLTYFNYEAQQDKSGLPNDRFSAERPEGSISTLTIQRTEQRDSAMYRCASSSTGTGDLDTQYFGPGTRLTVL.

This chain uses TRBV4-1 with TRBJ2-7; 9 bases are shared with TRBD2. The V and J ends lost 1 base and 2 bases, in that order; junction bases with no gene match: 6. Germline loops: CDR1 MGHRA, CDR2 YSYEKL. This CDR3 region has 16 residues. CDR3 coding DNA: TGCGCCAGCAGCCAAGTTGGGACTAGCTGGACCTACGAGCAGTACTTC. As protein: CASSQVGTSWTYEQYF.

The chain couples TRBV6-5 to TRBJ2-5; a weak D match, TRBD2 (6 bases). Trimming stripped 6 bases from V and 4 bases from J, with 18 bases between. The CDR3 has 15 amino acids. Germline V gene data show CDR1 as MNHEY and CDR2 as SVGAGI. The CDR3 loop reads CASSAPGDGIETQYF. CDR3 DNA: TGTGCCAGCAGCGCCCCGGGGGACGGGATAGAGACCCAGTACTTC.

The V call is TRBV7-9, the J call TRBJ1-1, with D possibly matching TRBD1 (6 bases). CDR3 length: 14 residues. Germline V gene data show CDR1 as SEHNR and CDR2 as FQNEAQ (reference sequence). V was clipped by 1 base and J by 8 bases, with 14 bases between them. The CDR3 coding sequence is TGTGCCAGCAGCTTAGGGCGGGGGGCAGCGGAAGCTTTCTTT. Protein: CASSLGRGAAEAFF.

The rearrangement links TRBV3-1 (or the pseudogene TRBV3-2) to TRBJ2-7; tentative D call: TRBD1 (5 bases). CDR3 size: 15 residues. Germline CDR1 and CDR2: LGHDT and YNNKEL (reference sequence). Trimming removed 2 bases at V and 1 base at J, with 12 bases between. The CDR3 coding sequence is TGTGCCAGCAGCCAATTTACAGGAACATCCTACGAGCAGTACTTC. Encoded protein: CASSQFTGTSYEQYF.

The rearrangement uses TRBV5-1 and TRBJ2-7; TRBD1 is a possible D gene (6 bases). The CDR3 extends over 15 amino acids. The V gene lost 0 bases and the J gene lost 3 bases, with 13 bases spanning the gap. Germline-derived CDR1 and CDR2 are SGHRS and YFSETQ. DNA of the CDR3: TGCGCCAGCAGCTTGGCCGAACAGGGTCTCTACGAGCAGTACTTC. It yields the protein CASSLAEQGLYEQYF.

The chain links TRBV9 to TRBJ1-2, with TRBD1 identical over 7 bases. CDR3 length: 16 amino acids. V dropped 4 bases and J dropped 4; count of bases not matched to a gene: 13. Germline values: CDR1 SGDLS, CDR2 YYNGEE. CDR3 in amino acids: CASSPRPNRGSYGYTF. The CDR3 DNA sequence: TGTGCCAGCAGCCCCCGACCAAACAGGGGTTCCTATGGCTACACCTTC.

This clone was seen only once. The gene calls are TRBV18 and TRBJ1-6; weak D call: TRBD1 (5 bases). Germline loops: CDR1 KGHSH, CDR2 LQKENI. This CDR3 has 14 residues. Trimming took off 6 bases at V and 7 bases at J, with 13 bases between the two ends. CDR3 sequence reads: CASSGKGRNSPLHF. The CDR3 DNA reads as TGTGCCAGCTCCGGAAAGGGGCGGAATTCACCCCTCCACTTT.

The chain couples TRBV19 to TRBJ1-3; D is perhaps TRBD1 (5 bases). V dropped 5 bases and J dropped 4 bases, with 18 bases sitting between them. The CDR3 covers 16 residues. Germline CDR1 is LNHDA and CDR2 is SQIVND (reference sequence). The CDR3 loop reads CASSPSLGGSGNTIYF. CDR3 coding DNA: TGTGCCAGTAGTCCCTCATTGGGGGGATCCGGAAACACCATATATTTT.

The chain uses TRBV6-5 and TRBJ1-3; possibly TRBD1 for D (5 bases). CDR1 is MNHEY, CDR2 SVGAGI, per germline. The CDR3 is 15 residues long. Trimming removed 5 bases from V and 4 bases from J, with 15 bases in between. CDR3 amino acids: CASSPREQAGNTIYF. The CDR3 bases are TGTGCCAGCAGTCCGCGCGAACAGGCGGGAAACACCATATATTTT.

This clone appeared once. This CDR3 is also generated by other DNA sequences in the sample. V gene TRBV5-1 combines with J gene TRBJ1-1; 8 positions match TRBD1. Per germline, CDR1 SGHRS and CDR2 YFSETQ. The CDR3 length is 15 residues. V was clipped by 0 bases and J by 0 bases; unmatched bases: 1. The CDR3 reads CASSLGTGMNTEAFF. The CDR3 DNA reads TGCGCCAGCAGCTTGGGGACAGGGATGAACACTGAAGCTTTCTTT.

The genes are TRBV6-4 and TRBJ2-3, with 8 bases aligning to TRBD1. The CDR3 has 14 amino acids. CDR1 is MRHNA, CDR2 SNTAGT, per germline. V gave up 6 bases and J gave up 2 bases; unmatched junction bases: 4. This chain's CDR3 is CASRGDRITDTQYF. The CDR3 bases are TGTGCCAGCAGGGGGGACAGGATCACAGATACGCAGTATTTT.

V usage is TRBV13 and J usage is TRBJ1-6, with 9 bases fitting TRBD1. The CDR3 totals 18 residues. The V gene's germline CDR1 is PRHDT and CDR2 FYEKMQ (reference sequence). The V segment lost 4 bases and the J segment 0 bases; nucleotides outside the gene matches: 7. For the CDR3, the DNA is TGTGCCAGCAGCTGGGGGACAGGGCAGAGCTCCTATAATTCACCCCTCCACTTT. Translated: CASSWGTGQSSYNSPLHF.

The rearrangement joins TRBV12-3 or TRBV12-4 to TRBJ1-2; D unclear. The CDR3 extends over 12 amino acids. Trimming pared 2 bases from V and 5 bases from J, leaving 6 bases between. The CDR3 nucleotides read TGTGCCAGCAGTTTATCTAGATATGGCTACACCTTC. It is translated as CASSLSRYGYTF.

The chain carries TRBV9 and TRBJ2-1; 12 bases line up with TRBD2. The ends lost 0 bases at V and 12 bases at J; junction bases unmatched: 10. This CDR3 has 16 amino acids. CDR1 SGDLS and CDR2 YYNGEE come from the germline V gene. CDR3 nucleotides: TGTGCCAGCAGCGTAGCTAGCGGGGGGGGGCGAGATGGGCAGTTCTTC. It specifies CASSVASGGGRDGQFF.

This clone was counted once. The rearrangement uses TRBV19 and TRBJ1-5; no clear D gene. This CDR3 spans 15 amino acids. Trimming removed 7 bases at V and 4 bases at J, with 17 bases between. CDR1 is LNHDA and CDR2 is SQIVND in the germline V gene (reference sequence). The CDR3 loop reads CASNTGEITNQPQHF. CDR3 coding DNA: TGTGCCAGTAACACCGGGGAAATAACAAATCAGCCCCAGCATTTT.

The chain recombines TRBV14 with TRBJ1-1; D is unresolved. Trimming removed 2 bases from V and 7 bases from J, with 14 bases in between. The CDR3 contains 14 residues. Looked up from germline, CDR1 is SGHDN and CDR2 is FVKESK. CDR3 amino acids: CASSQPGGDLEAFF. The CDR3 DNA follows: TGTGCCAGCAGCCAACCCGGCGGAGACCTTGAAGCTTTCTTT.

This rearrangement joins TRBV12-3 or TRBV12-4 to TRBJ2-1, with D possibly being TRBD2 (7 bases). V lost 0 bases and J lost 9, with 9 bases in between. CDR3 length: 13 residues. The CDR3 sequence is CASSLAAGAEQFF. In DNA, the CDR3 is TGTGCCAGCAGTTTAGCTGCGGGGGCTGAGCAGTTCTTC.